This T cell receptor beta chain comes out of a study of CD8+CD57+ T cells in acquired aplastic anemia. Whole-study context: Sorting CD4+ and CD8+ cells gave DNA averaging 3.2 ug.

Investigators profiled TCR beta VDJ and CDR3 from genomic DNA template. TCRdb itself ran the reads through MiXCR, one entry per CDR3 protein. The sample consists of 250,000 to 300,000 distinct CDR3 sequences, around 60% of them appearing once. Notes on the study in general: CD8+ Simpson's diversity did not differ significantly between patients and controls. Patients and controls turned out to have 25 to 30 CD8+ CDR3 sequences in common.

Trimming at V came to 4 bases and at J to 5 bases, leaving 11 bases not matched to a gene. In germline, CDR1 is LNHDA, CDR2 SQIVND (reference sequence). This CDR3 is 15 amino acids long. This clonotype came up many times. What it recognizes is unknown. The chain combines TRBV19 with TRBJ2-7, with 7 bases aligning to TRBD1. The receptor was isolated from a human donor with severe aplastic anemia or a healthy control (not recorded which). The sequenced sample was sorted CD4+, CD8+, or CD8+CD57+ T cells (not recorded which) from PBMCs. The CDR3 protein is CASSTAGTVWHEQYF. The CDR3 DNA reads TGTGCCAGTAGTACCGCCGGGACAGTCTGGCACGAGCAGTACTTC.